This is a list of T cell receptor beta chains from one sample in a study of beta chain features in type 1 diabetes. The assay was immunoSEQ multiplex PCR, and TCRdb's table has in-frame clones only and misses some. The sample has around 250,000 clones, approximately 14% seen once. Input material: naive CD4+ T cells from blood. These receptors all come from a man aged 25 to 45 with type 1 diabetes. The CDR3 runs from the conserved cysteine through the conserved F or W. D genes are given only for firm matches. Only part of the rows carry a size: once, few, many, or a class if the clone is expanded.

NA	NA	TRBJ2-1	TRBV7-2	CASSLVRYNEQFF	TGTGCCAGCAGCTTAGTCAGGTACAATGAGCAGTTCTTC
NA	TRBD1	TRBJ2-5	TRBV2	CASRGQGGQETQYF	TGTGCCAGCAGGGGACAGGGGGGCCAAGAGACCCAGTACTTC
few	NA	TRBJ1-1	TRBV29-1	CSVEGGDTEAFF	TGCAGCGTTGAAGGGGGGGACACTGAAGCTTTCTTT
NA	NA	TRBJ1-3	TRBV30	CAWTPRNTIYF	TGTGCCTGGACCCCCCGGAACACCATATATTTT
few	TRBD2	TRBJ2-1	TRBV6-5	CASTLAEGNEQFF	TGTGCCAGCACACTAGCGGAGGGCAATGAGCAGTTCTTC
NA	NA	TRBJ2-7	TRBV7-9	CASSRDLPYEQYF	TGTGCCAGCAGCCGGGACTTACCCTACGAGCAGTACTTC
few	NA	TRBJ2-7	TRBV15	CATSRDPGYEQYF	TGTGCCACCAGCAGAGATCCAGGGTACGAGCAGTACTTC
NA	NA	TRBJ1-5	TRBV7-2	CASSLAGRASDQPQHF	TGTGCCAGCAGCTTAGCGGGCAGGGCGTCGGATCAGCCCCAGCATTTT
NA	NA	TRBJ2-5	TRBV7-9	CASSKRTVQETQYF	TGTGCCAGCAGCAAAAGGACAGTCCAAGAGACCCAGTACTTC
NA	NA	TRBJ1-1	TRBV7-2	CASSLVTGLNTEAFF	TGTGCCAGCAGCTTAGTGACTGGGTTGAACACTGAAGCTTTCTTT
NA	TRBD2	TRBJ2-3	TRBV7-2	CASSPRTSGRGDTQYF	TGTGCCAGCAGCCCCCGGACTAGCGGGAGAGGAGATACGCAGTATTTT
once	NA	TRBJ1-2	TRBV5-1	CASSYDRLNYGYTF	TGCGCCAGCAGTTACGACAGGCTTAACTATGGCTACACCTTC
NA	NA	TRBJ1-2	TRBV5-4	CASSLAGPQAGYTF	TGTGCCAGCAGCTTGGCCGGCCCCCAGGCTGGCTACACCTTC
NA	NA	TRBJ1-5	TRBV4-1	CASSPTGTPPQPQHF	TGCGCCAGCAGCCCTACAGGGACCCCGCCTCAGCCCCAGCATTTT
few	NA	TRBJ2-3	TRBV2	CASSEFLPGYTDTQYF	TGTGCCAGCAGTGAATTTCTCCCCGGGTACACAGATACGCAGTATTTT
NA	NA	TRBJ1-3	TRBV6-1	CASSEGSSSGNTIYF	TGTGCCAGCAGTGAAGGTAGTTCCTCTGGAAACACCATATATTTT
NA	NA	TRBJ2-5	TRBV12-5	CASGAEETQYF	TGTGCTAGTGGGGCGGAAGAGACCCAGTACTTC
NA	TRBD1	TRBJ2-7	TRBV30	CAWSARQGFEQYF	TGTGCCTGGAGTGCGAGACAGGGATTCGAGCAGTACTTC
NA	TRBD1	TRBJ2-2	TRBV5-4	CASSADRANTGELFF	TGTGCCAGCAGTGCGGACAGGGCGAACACCGGGGAGCTGTTTTTT
NA	NA	TRBJ2-3	TRBV29-1	CSVGQVGGTDTQYF	TGCAGCGTTGGACAGGTTGGGGGCACAGATACGCAGTATTTT
once	NA	TRBJ2-5	TRBV7-9	CASSRKGETRYF	TGTGCCAGCAGCCGTAAGGGGGAGACCCGGTACTTC
NA	TRBD2	TRBJ2-7	TRBV4-1	CASSQGPGGRAYEQYF	TGCGCCAGCAGCCAAGGCCCAGGCGGGAGAGCCTACGAGCAGTACTTC
NA	NA	TRBJ1-2	TRBV7-6	CASSPWANGYTF	TGTGCCAGCAGCCCCTGGGCAAATGGCTACACCTTC
few	NA	TRBJ1-2	TRBV14	CASSQLPREGYTF	TGTGCCAGCAGCCAACTCCCCCGCGAGGGCTACACCTTC
NA	NA	TRBJ2-3	TRBV12-5	CASVRDSTHTDTQYF	TGTGCTAGTGTCCGGGACTCCACGCACACAGATACGCAGTATTTT
few	TRBD2	TRBJ2-1	TRBV5-1	CASSLFGTSGSGEQFF	TGCGCCAGCAGCTTGTTTGGGACTAGCGGGAGTGGTGAGCAGTTCTTC
NA	NA	TRBJ1-1	TRBV6-5	CASSYSSWSNTEAFF	TGTGCCAGCAGTTACTCGAGTTGGTCGAACACTGAAGCTTTCTTT
NA	TRBD1	TRBJ1-2	TRBV2	CASRTGQIYGYTF	TGTGCCAGCAGGACAGGGCAGATCTATGGCTACACCTTC
NA	NA	TRBJ1-1	TRBV18	CASSPRGGEAFF	TGTGCCAGCTCACCTAGGGGGGGTGAAGCTTTCTTT
NA	NA	TRBJ2-1	TRBV7-9	CASSLQANEQFF	TGTGCCAGCAGCTTACAGGCCAATGAGCAGTTCTTC
NA	NA	TRBJ1-2	TRBV4-2	CASSQEGRGYGYTF	TGTGCCAGCAGCCAAGAGGGCAGGGGTTATGGCTACACCTTC
NA	TRBD2	TRBJ2-5	TRBV9	CASSSGTSGAGETQYF	TGTGCCAGCAGCTCTGGGACTAGCGGGGCTGGAGAGACCCAGTACTTC
NA	TRBD1	TRBJ2-7	TRBV5-4	CASSSPGQGAYEQYF	TGTGCCAGCAGCTCTCCGGGACAGGGGGCTTACGAGCAGTACTTC
NA	TRBD1	TRBJ2-7	TRBV18	CASSPSRDRGYEQYF	TGTGCCAGCTCACCAAGCCGGGACAGGGGTTACGAGCAGTACTTC
NA	TRBD2	TRBJ2-3	TRBV5-6	CASSLGTSGGDTQYF	TGTGCCAGCAGCCTCGGGACTAGCGGGGGAGATACGCAGTATTTT
NA	NA	TRBJ1-2	TRBV25-1	CASSELGGNYGYTF	TGTGCCAGCAGTGAATTGGGGGGAAACTATGGCTACACCTTC
NA	NA	TRBJ1-3	TRBV30	CAWIKHGNADTIYF	TGTGCCTGGATCAAGCACGGGAACGCGGACACCATATATTTT
NA	NA	TRBJ1-2	TRBV6-5	CASSYSPGTTDYTF	TGTGCCAGCAGTTACTCTCCTGGGACAACGGACTACACCTTC
few	NA	TRBJ2-2	TRBV5-1	CASSWGDRNTGELFF	TGCGCCAGCAGCTGGGGGGACAGGAACACCGGGGAGCTGTTTTTT
few	TRBD1	TRBJ1-2	TRBV27	CASRTRDSYGYTF	TGTGCCAGCAGGACCCGGGACAGTTATGGCTACACCTTC
NA	TRBD1	TRBJ1-2	TRBV19	CASNLPGTGGEGYTF	TGTGCCAGTAACCTACCCGGGACAGGGGGAGAGGGCTACACCTTC
few	TRBD1	TRBJ2-7	TRBV5-1	CASSGGQGAFYEQYF	TGCGCCAGCAGCGGGGGACAGGGGGCATTCTACGAGCAGTACTTC
once	NA	TRBJ1-5	TRBV6-5	CASSEGRFNQPQHF	TGTGCCAGCAGTGAGGGCAGATTCAATCAGCCCCAGCATTTT
NA	TRBD1	TRBJ1-2	TRBV4-1	CASSLADRAYGYTF	TGCGCCAGCAGCCTAGCGGACAGGGCCTATGGCTACACCTTC
NA	NA	TRBJ2-7	TRBV11-2	CASSSGLPTEQYF	TGTGCCAGCAGCTCAGGACTCCCCACCGAGCAGTACTTC
few	NA	TRBJ2-3	TRBV7-2	CASSLVGEAAADTQYF	TGTGCCAGCAGCTTGGTGGGAGAAGCCGCAGCAGATACGCAGTATTTT
NA	TRBD1	TRBJ1-5	TRBV14	CASSQDGRTGGNMGNQPQHF	TGTGCCAGCAGCCAAGATGGCAGGACAGGGGGTAATATGGGCAATCAGCCCCAGCATTTT
NA	NA	TRBJ2-5	TRBV5-4	CASTPQGGSETQYF	TGTGCCAGCACTCCTCAGGGGGGTTCTGAGACCCAGTACTTC
few	NA	TRBJ2-4	TRBV18	CASSPLELSDSNIQYF	TGTGCCAGCTCACCGTTGGAGCTCTCGGACAGCAACATTCAGTACTTC